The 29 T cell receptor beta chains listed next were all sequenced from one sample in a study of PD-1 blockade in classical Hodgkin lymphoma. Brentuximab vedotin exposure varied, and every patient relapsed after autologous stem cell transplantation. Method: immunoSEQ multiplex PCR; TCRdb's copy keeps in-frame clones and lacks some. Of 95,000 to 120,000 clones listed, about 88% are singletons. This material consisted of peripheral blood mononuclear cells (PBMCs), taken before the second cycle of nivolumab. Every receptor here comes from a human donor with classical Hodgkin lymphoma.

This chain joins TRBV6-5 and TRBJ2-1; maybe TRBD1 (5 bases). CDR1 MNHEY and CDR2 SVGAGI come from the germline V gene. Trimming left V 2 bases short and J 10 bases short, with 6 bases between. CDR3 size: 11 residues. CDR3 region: CASSYTGEQFF. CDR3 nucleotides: TGTGCCAGCAGTTACACAGGAGAGCAGTTCTTC.

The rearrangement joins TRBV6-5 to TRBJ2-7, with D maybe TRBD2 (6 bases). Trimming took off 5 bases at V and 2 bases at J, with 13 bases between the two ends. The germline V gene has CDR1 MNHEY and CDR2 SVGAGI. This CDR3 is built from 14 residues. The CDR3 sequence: CASSIQEGTYEQYF. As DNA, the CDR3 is TGTGCCAGCAGTATTCAGGAGGGGACCTACGAGCAGTACTTC.

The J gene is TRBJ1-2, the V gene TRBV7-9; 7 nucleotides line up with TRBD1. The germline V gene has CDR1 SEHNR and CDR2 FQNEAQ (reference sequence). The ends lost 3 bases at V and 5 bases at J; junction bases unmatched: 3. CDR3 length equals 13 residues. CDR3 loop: CASSFDRDYGYTF. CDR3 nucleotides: TGTGCCAGCAGCTTCGACAGGGATTATGGCTACACCTTC.

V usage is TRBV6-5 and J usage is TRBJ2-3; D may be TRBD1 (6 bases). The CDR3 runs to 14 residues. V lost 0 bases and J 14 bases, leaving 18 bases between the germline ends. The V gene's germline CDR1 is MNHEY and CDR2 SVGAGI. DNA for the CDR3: TGTGCCAGCAGTTACTCACGGAATCAGGACAGCGGGTATTTT. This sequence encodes CASSYSRNQDSGYF.

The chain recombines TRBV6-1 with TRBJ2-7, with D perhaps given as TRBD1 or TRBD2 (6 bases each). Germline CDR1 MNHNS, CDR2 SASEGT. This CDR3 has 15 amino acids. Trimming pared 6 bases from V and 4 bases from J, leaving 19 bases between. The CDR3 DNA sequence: TGTGCCAGCAGATATGTTTCGGGGGCTCTATACGAGCAGTACTTC. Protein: CASRYVSGALYEQYF.

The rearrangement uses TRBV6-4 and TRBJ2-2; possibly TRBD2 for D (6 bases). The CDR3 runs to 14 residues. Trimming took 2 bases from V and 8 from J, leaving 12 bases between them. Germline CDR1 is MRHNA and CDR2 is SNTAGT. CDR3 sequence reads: CASSDPAGTGELFF. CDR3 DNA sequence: TGTGCCAGCAGTGACCCTGCGGGGACTGGGGAGCTGTTTTTT.

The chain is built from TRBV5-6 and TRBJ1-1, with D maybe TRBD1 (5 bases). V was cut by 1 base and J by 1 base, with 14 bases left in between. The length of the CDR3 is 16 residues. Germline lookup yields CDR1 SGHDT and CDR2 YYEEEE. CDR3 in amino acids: CASSLPPGSGNTEAFF. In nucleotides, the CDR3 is TGTGCCAGCAGCTTGCCTCCAGGGTCTGGGAACACTGAAGCTTTCTTT.

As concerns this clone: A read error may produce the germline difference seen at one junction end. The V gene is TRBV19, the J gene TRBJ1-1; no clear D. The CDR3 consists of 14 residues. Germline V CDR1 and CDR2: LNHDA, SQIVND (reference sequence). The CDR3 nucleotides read TGTGCCGGTAGGCGTGAATCGGGCGACACTGAAGCTTTCTTT. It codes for CAGRRESGDTEAFF.

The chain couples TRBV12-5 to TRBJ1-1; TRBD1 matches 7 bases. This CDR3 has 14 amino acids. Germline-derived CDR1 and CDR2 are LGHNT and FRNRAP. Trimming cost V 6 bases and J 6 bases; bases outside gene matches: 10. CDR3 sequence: CASGPPGQYAEAFF. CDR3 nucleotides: TGTGCTAGTGGACCTCCGGGACAGTACGCTGAAGCTTTCTTT.

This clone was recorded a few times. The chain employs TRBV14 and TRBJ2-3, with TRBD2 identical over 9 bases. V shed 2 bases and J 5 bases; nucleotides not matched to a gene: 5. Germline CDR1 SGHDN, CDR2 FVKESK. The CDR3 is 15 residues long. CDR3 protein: CASSQIAGVGDTQYF. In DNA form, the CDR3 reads TGTGCCAGCAGCCAAATAGCGGGAGTCGGAGATACGCAGTATTTT.

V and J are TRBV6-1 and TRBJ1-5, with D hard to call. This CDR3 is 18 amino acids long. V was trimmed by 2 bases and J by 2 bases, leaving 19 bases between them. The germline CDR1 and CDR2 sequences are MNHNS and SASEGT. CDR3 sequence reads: CASSEISYGRRGNQPQHF. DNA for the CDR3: TGTGCCAGCAGTGAAATAAGTTACGGCAGGAGGGGCAATCAGCCCCAGCATTTT.

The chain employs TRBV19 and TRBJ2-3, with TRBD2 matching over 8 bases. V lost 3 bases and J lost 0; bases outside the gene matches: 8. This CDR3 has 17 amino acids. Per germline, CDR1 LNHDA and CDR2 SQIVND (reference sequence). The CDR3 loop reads CASSMDPAGVSTDTQYF. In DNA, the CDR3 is TGTGCCAGTAGTATGGATCCAGCGGGAGTGAGCACAGATACGCAGTATTTT.

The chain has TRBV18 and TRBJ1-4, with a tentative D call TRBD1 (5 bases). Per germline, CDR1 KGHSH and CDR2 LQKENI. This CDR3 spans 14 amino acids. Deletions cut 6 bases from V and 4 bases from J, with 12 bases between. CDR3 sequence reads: CASSRREVNEKLFF. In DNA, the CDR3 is TGTGCCAGCTCCCGCAGGGAAGTTAATGAAAAACTGTTTTTT.

CDR3 protein: CASTTLTGAGGYTF. The CDR3 DNA reads as TGCGCCAGCACAACCTTGACAGGGGCAGGTGGCTACACCTTC. V gene TRBV10-2 combines with J gene TRBJ1-2; 8 bases are shared with TRBD1. Unmatched junction bases numbered 11, after V lost 7 bases and J lost 7 bases. CDR1 WSHSY and CDR2 SAAADI come from the germline V gene. The CDR3 extends over 14 amino acids.

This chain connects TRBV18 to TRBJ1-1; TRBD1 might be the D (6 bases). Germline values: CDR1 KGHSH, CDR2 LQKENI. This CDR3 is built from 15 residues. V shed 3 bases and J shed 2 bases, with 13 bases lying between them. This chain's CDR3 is CASSPPDRSNTEAFF. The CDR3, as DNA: TGTGCCAGCTCACCTCCCGACAGGTCCAACACTGAAGCTTTCTTT.

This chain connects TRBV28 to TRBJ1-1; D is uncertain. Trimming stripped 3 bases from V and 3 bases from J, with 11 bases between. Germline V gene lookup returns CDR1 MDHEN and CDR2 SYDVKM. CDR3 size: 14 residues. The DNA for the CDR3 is TGTGCCAGCAGTTTCCGAGGGTGGGACACTGAAGCTTTCTTT. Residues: CASSFRGWDTEAFF. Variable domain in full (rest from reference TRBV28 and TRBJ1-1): DVKVTQSSRYLVKRTGEKVFLECVQDMDHENMFWYRQDPGLGLRLIYFSYDVKMKEKGDIPEGYSVSREKKERFSLILESASTNQTSMYLCASSFRGWDTEAFFGQGTRLTVV.

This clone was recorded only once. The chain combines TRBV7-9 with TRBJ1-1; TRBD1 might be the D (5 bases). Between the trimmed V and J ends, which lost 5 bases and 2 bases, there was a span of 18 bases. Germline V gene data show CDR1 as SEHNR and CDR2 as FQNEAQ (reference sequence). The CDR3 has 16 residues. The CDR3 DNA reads TGTGCCAGCAGCCCACCGGGGCCGGACCCTAACACTGAAGCTTTCTTT. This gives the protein CASSPPGPDPNTEAFF.

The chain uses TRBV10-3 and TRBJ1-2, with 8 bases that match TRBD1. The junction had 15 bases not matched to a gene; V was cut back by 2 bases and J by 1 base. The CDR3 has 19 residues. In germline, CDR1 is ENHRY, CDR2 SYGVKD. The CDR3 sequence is CAISERGGTGQVGNYGYTF. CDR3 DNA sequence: TGTGCCATCAGTGAGAGAGGGGGGACGGGACAGGTCGGTAACTATGGCTACACCTTC.

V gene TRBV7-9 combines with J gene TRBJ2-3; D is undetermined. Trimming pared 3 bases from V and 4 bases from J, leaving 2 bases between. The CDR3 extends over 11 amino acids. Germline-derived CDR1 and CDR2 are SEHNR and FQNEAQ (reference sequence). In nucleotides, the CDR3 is TGTGCCAGCAGCTTTCCAGATACGCAGTATTTT. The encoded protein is CASSFPDTQYF.

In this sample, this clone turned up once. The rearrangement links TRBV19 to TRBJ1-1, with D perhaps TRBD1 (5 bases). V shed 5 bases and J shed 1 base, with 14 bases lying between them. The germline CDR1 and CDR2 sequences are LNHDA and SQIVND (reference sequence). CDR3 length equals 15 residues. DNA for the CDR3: TGTGCCAGTAGTCTAGGACATTCTAGGAACACTGAAGCTTTCTTT. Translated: CASSLGHSRNTEAFF.

The CDR3 here is CAWGQIHEQYF. The CDR3 bases are TGTGCCTGGGGACAGATTCACGAGCAGTACTTC. The gene calls are TRBV30 and TRBJ2-7; tentative D call: TRBD1 (6 bases). Between the trimmed V and J ends, which lost 5 bases and 5 bases, there was a span of 10 bases. Germline CDR1 is GTSNPN and CDR2 is SVGIG (reference sequence). The CDR3 covers 11 residues.

CDR3 residues: CASSEGLTGTYYGYTF. The CDR3 nucleotides are TGTGCCAGCAGTGAAGGACTAACCGGGACATACTATGGCTACACCTTC. The rearrangement links TRBV6-1 to TRBJ1-2; D is possibly TRBD1 (6 bases). The length of the CDR3 is 16 residues. Between the trimmed V and J ends, which lost 1 base and 3 bases, there was a span of 15 bases. CDR1 and CDR2 (germline): MNHNS, SASEGT.

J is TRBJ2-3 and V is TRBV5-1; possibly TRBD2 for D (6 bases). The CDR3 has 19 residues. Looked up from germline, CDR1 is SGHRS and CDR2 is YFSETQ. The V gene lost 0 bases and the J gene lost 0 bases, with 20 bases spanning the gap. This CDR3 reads CASSLGPSGRLPSTDTQYF. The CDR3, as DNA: TGCGCCAGCAGCTTGGGGCCCTCGGGGAGGCTACCAAGCACAGATACGCAGTATTTT.

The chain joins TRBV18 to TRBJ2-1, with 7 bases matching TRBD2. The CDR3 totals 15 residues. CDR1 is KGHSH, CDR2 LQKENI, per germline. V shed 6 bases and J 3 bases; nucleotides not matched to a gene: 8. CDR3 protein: CASSYRTRNYNEQFF. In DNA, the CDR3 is TGTGCCAGCTCCTACCGGACTAGAAACTACAATGAGCAGTTCTTC.

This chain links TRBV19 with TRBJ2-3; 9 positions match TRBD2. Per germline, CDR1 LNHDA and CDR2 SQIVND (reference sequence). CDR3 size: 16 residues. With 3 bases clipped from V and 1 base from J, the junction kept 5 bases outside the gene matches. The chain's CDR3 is CASSIEAGGGTDTQYF. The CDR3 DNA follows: TGTGCCAGTAGTATTGAGGCGGGAGGGGGCACAGATACGCAGTATTTT.

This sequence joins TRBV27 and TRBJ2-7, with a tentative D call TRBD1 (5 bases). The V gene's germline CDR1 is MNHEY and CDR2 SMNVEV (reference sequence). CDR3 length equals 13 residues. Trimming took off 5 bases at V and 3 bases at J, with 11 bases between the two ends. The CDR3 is CASSVFTGYEQYF. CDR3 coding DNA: TGTGCCAGCAGTGTCTTCACAGGCTACGAGCAGTACTTC.

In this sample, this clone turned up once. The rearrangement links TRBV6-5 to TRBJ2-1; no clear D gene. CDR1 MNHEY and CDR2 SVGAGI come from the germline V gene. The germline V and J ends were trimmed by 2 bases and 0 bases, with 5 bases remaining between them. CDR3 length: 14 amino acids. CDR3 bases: TGTGCCAGCAGTTACGGGGACTCCTACAATGAGCAGTTCTTC. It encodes CASSYGDSYNEQFF.

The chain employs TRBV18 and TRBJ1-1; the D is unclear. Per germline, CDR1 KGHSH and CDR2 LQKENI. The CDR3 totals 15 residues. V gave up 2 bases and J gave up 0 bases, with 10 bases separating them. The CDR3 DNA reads TGTGCCAGCTCACCAGATGCCCTGGTGAACACTGAAGCTTTCTTT. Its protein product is CASSPDALVNTEAFF. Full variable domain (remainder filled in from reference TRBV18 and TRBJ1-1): NAGVMQNPRHLVRRRGQEARLRCSPMKGHSHVYWYRQLPEEGLKFMVYLQKENIIDESGMPKERFSAEFPKEGPSILRIQQVVRGDSAAYFCASSPDALVNTEAFFGQGTRLTVV.

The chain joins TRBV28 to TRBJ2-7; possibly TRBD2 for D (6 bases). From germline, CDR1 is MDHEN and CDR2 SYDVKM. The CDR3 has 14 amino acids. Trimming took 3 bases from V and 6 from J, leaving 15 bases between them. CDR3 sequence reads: CASSLRQKEGEQYF. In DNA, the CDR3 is TGTGCCAGCAGTTTGCGGCAAAAGGAGGGCGAGCAGTACTTC. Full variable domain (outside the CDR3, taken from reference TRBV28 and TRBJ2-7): DVKVTQSSRYLVKRTGEKVFLECVQDMDHENMFWYRQDPGLGLRLIYFSYDVKMKEKGDIPEGYSVSREKKERFSLILESASTNQTSMYLCASSLRQKEGEQYFGPGTRLTVT.